Below, 7 T cell receptor beta chains from the same sample are listed, as sequenced in a study of identical twins (dated by TCRdb to 2016 to 2018). Library generation was performed with 5' RACE. Sequencing took place on an Illumina HiSeq 2000. TCRdb reprocessed the public reads (quality trimming at Q25 with fastp, clone calling with MiXCR) and kept in-frame beta chains. Each CDR3 protein appears once, grouped with its most common genes and DNA. The table for this sample lists a few hundred thousand distinct CDR3 sequences; around 15% of them were counted only once. Of the sample, approximately 0.98% is held by the ten largest clones. This same sample was also part of a study on yellow fever vaccine responses in identical twins.

The sequencing sample was made of CD4+ T cells sorted from blood. The receptors were sampled from a woman between 18 and 30 years old in good health.

The V and J genes are TRBV11-3 and TRBJ2-3; D is possibly TRBD1 or TRBD2 (5 bases each). The CDR3 is 15 amino acids. Germline assignment: CDR1 SGHNT and CDR2 YENEEA. The ends were cut back, 5 bases at V and 3 bases at J, with 15 bases in the middle. The DNA of the CDR3 is TGTGCCAGCAGCCAAAGGCGAGGGGTAACAGATACGCAGTATTTT. Protein sequence: CASSQRRGVTDTQYF. The entire variable domain, with the rest obtained from reference TRBV11-3 and TRBJ2-3, is as follows: EAGVVQSPRYKIIEKKQPVAFWCNPISGHNTLYWYLQNLGQGPELLIRYENEEAVDDSQLPKDRFSAERLKGVDSTLKIQPAELGDSAVYLCASSQRRGVTDTQYFGPGTRLTVL.

This clonotype was recorded a few times. The chain has TRBV5-3 and TRBJ2-1, with TRBD1 as a possible D gene (6 bases). TRBV5-3 is placed among ORFs of uncertain function. V shed 5 bases and J shed 2 bases, with 14 bases lying between them. This CDR3 is built from 15 residues. For the CDR3, the DNA is TGTGCCAGAAGTCATACAGGGATCGCCTACAATGAGCAGTTCTTC. This translates into CARSHTGIAYNEQFF.

This clonotype was detected only a few times. V and J are TRBV24-1 and TRBJ2-5, with TRBD1 matching over 12 bases. The germline CDR1 and CDR2 sequences are KGHDR and SFDVKD. V was pared by 0 bases and J by 4 bases, with 8 bases of the junction left unmatched. This CDR3 comprises 18 residues. DNA of the CDR3: TGTGCCACCAGTGATTTGCCATACGGGACAGGGGGCGGAGAGACCCAGTACTTC. It yields the protein CATSDLPYGTGGGETQYF.

This sequence joins TRBV14 and TRBJ2-1; 7 nucleotides line up with TRBD2. V was clipped by 7 bases and J by 6 bases; unmatched bases: 6. CDR1 and CDR2 (germline): SGHDN, FVKESK. The CDR3 has 13 residues. For the CDR3, the DNA is TGTGCCAGCACCAAGCGGGGCGTCAATGAGCAGTTCTTC. It specifies CASTKRGVNEQFF.

The J gene is TRBJ2-7, the V gene TRBV7-2; D may be TRBD1 or TRBD2 (5 bases each). V shed 4 bases and J shed 0 bases, with 13 bases lying between them. CDR3 length: 15 residues. CDR1 is SGHTA and CDR2 is FQGNSA in the germline V gene. In DNA, the CDR3 is TGTGCCAGCAGCTCCCTTGGGGGTCCCTCCTACGAGCAGTACTTC. Translating gives CASSSLGGPSYEQYF.

The sample holds a few counts of this clonotype. This sequence joins TRBV20-1 and TRBJ2-7; D is possibly TRBD1 (6 bases). Germline V gene lookup returns CDR1 DFQATT and CDR2 SNEGSKA (reference sequence). The V end was cut by 6 bases, the J end by 0 bases, with 18 bases between. This CDR3 spans 15 amino acids. The CDR3 here is CSAPKTGHSSYEQYF. DNA of the CDR3: TGCAGTGCACCAAAGACAGGTCACAGCTCCTACGAGCAGTACTTC.

This clonotype was counted between two and nine times. This rearrangement joins TRBV28 to TRBJ2-1; 8 bases align to TRBD1. The CDR3 runs 14 residues. The J segment lost 15 bases and the V segment lost 4 bases, leaving 14 bases of the junction unmatched. CDR1 is MDHEN, CDR2 SYDVKM, per germline. In nucleotides, the CDR3 is TGTGCCAGCAGTTCGCCGGGACAGGCCGGAAAGATGTTCTTC. The encoded protein is CASSSPGQAGKMFF.